Below, 9 T cell receptor beta chains from the same sample are listed, as sequenced in a study of beta chain features in type 1 diabetes. For these TCRs, the target antigens are not known. General study findings and limits: TCRB CDR3s were moderately but significantly shorter in Type 1 diabetes patients in all four CD4+ subsets.

Expressed TCRB transcripts got sequenced, as all isolated RNA was reverse transcribed. The assay was immunoSEQ multiplex PCR, and TCRdb's table has in-frame clones only and misses some. The repertoire includes over 90,000 clones, under 30% of them detected once, and 0.5% to 0.6% sits in the top ten. Sequenced material: central memory CD4+ T cells from blood. These receptors were collected from a woman aged 18-29 years with type 1 diabetes.

The gene calls are TRBV6-6 and TRBJ1-2; D gene uncertain. CDR1 MNHNY and CDR2 SVGAGI come from the germline V gene (reference sequence). Trimming pared 2 bases from V and 3 bases from J, leaving 7 bases between. CDR3 length equals 13 residues. CDR3 bases: TGTGCCAGCAGTTACAAGGGAGACTATGGCTACACCTTC. It codes for CASSYKGDYGYTF.

This clone was detected once. The J gene is TRBJ1-4, the V gene TRBV27; a possible D gene is TRBD1 (5 bases). CDR1 and CDR2 (germline): MNHEY, SMNVEV (reference sequence). V lost 5 bases and J 7 bases, leaving 20 bases between the germline ends. The CDR3 length is 16 residues. The CDR3 protein is CASSLLGAGIGEKLFF. In DNA, the CDR3 is TGTGCCAGCAGTCTACTTGGGGCAGGGATCGGTGAAAAACTGTTTTTT.

This clone came up a few times. The rearrangement joins TRBV5-4 to TRBJ2-1; TRBD2 matches 16 bases. With 4 bases clipped from V and 14 bases from J, the junction kept 6 bases outside the gene matches. CDR1 SGHNT and CDR2 YYREEE come from the germline V gene (reference sequence). The CDR3 length is 14 residues. The CDR3 nucleotides read TGTGCCAGCAGCCTCGGGACTAGCGGGAGGGTGGAGTTCTTC. It yields the protein CASSLGTSGRVEFF.

This clone was counted between two and nine times. The chain links TRBV4-1 to TRBJ2-4; no clear D gene. CDR1 and CDR2 (germline): MGHRA, YSYEKL. The CDR3 length is 16 residues. V lost 0 bases and J 1 base, leaving 10 bases between the germline ends. The CDR3 spells CASSQDEVVAKNIQYF. The CDR3 DNA reads TGCGCCAGCAGCCAAGATGAGGTTGTGGCCAAAAACATTCAGTACTTC.

This clone was observed a handful of times. This chain links TRBV5-8 with TRBJ2-4; D is possibly TRBD1 (6 bases). CDR3 size: 14 residues. Germline V CDR1 and CDR2: SGHTS, YDEGEE. Trimming removed 1 base from V and 3 bases from J, with 8 bases in between. The CDR3: CASSLTGNKNIQYF. CDR3 DNA sequence: TGTGCCAGCAGCTTGACAGGGAACAAAAACATTCAGTACTTC.

In its sample, this clone was seen a few times. V is TRBV7-8 and J is TRBJ1-1; perhaps TRBD1 as D (5 bases). CDR1 SGHVS and CDR2 FQNEAQ come from the germline V gene. The CDR3 length is 14 residues. V was cut by 1 base and J by 4 bases, with 10 bases left in between. The CDR3 DNA reads TGTGCCAGCAGCTTAGGTTCAGGGCGCACTGAAGCTTTCTTT. This codes for CASSLGSGRTEAFF.

The chain has TRBV28 and TRBJ2-1; tentatively, D is TRBD1 (7 bases). Trimming removed 8 bases at V and 1 base at J, with 18 bases between. The CDR3 spans 16 residues. Germline V gene sequence: CDR1 MDHEN, CDR2 SYDVKM. The DNA for the CDR3 is TGTGCCAGCCCTGCCCCTCAGGGGGGATCCTACAATGAGCAGTTCTTC. This encodes CASPAPQGGSYNEQFF.

V and J are TRBV2 and TRBJ2-1; no definite D call. The CDR3 is 14 residues long. Germline values: CDR1 SNHLY, CDR2 FYNNEI. Between the trimmed V and J ends, which lost 7 bases and 10 bases, there was a span of 20 bases. CDR3 in amino acids: CASTRERTTSEQFF. The CDR3 DNA reads as TGTGCCAGCACCCGAGAGCGTACTACAAGCGAGCAGTTCTTC.

The gene calls are TRBV5-1 and TRBJ2-1; 9 positions match TRBD1. This CDR3 contains 15 residues. V was clipped by 1 base and J by 5 bases; unmatched bases: 4. CDR1 is SGHRS, CDR2 YFSETQ, per germline. DNA of the CDR3: TGCGCCAGCAGCTTGCTAACAGGGGGCAACAATGAGCAGTTCTTC. It encodes CASSLLTGGNNEQFF.